Listed here are 21 T cell receptor beta chains from one sample, sequenced in a study of cytomegalovirus exposure and HLA in healthy donors. Primers included in the PCR were 60 Vbeta and 13 Jbeta primers. The method was immunoSEQ multiplex PCR; TCRdb's version includes in-frame clones alone and lacks a portion of them. This listing includes 30,000 to 35,000 clones. The sample consisted of PBMCs. Receptors were obtained from a man between 40 and 49 years old in good health and CMV-seronegative.

This chain connects TRBV19 to TRBJ2-2; D possibly corresponds to TRBD1 (5 bases). The CDR3 is 14 amino acids. V shed 6 bases and J shed 2 bases, with 10 bases lying between them. Germline V gene data show CDR1 as LNHDA and CDR2 as SQIVND (reference sequence). The CDR3 DNA sequence: TGTGCCAGTAGGGGGCTCTCTAACACCGGGGAGCTGTTTTTT. Its protein product is CASRGLSNTGELFF.

The chain combines TRBV6-5 with TRBJ2-3; D might be TRBD2 (6 bases). The CDR3 consists of 15 residues. Germline V lookup: CDR1 MNHEY, CDR2 SVGAGI. Trimming took off 6 bases at V and 2 bases at J, with 15 bases between the two ends. CDR3 nucleotides: TGTGCCAGCAGCAGATGGGAGGCACACACAGATACGCAGTATTTT. Amino acid sequence: CASSRWEAHTDTQYF.

In DNA, the CDR3 is TGCGCCAGCAGCCAAGATTCGCAGGGGAGACAGCCCCAGCATTTT. Protein: CASSQDSQGRQPQHF. The J gene is TRBJ1-5, the V gene TRBV4-3; tentative D call: TRBD1 (6 bases). Germline V gene sequence: CDR1 LGHNA, CDR2 YSLEER. The CDR3 totals 15 residues. Trimming removed 0 bases from V and 7 bases from J, with 13 bases in between.

This chain connects TRBV7-2 to TRBJ1-2; 9 bases align to TRBD1. With 1 base clipped from V and 2 bases from J, the junction kept 2 bases outside the gene matches. The CDR3 loop spans 15 amino acids. Germline V gives CDR1 SGHTA, CDR2 FQGNSA. Written as DNA, the CDR3 is TGTGCCAGCAGCTTAGGGGGGACAGGGAACTATGGCTACACCTTC. This gives the protein CASSLGGTGNYGYTF.

Considering frequency, this clone is medium-sized. The chain is built from TRBV28 and TRBJ2-7, with 10 bases lining up with TRBD2. The CDR3 runs 17 residues. V lost 7 bases to trimming and J lost 0 bases; unmatched junction nucleotides: 12. From germline, CDR1 is MDHEN and CDR2 SYDVKM. The CDR3, as DNA: TGTGCCAGCAATGTCCCCTTACTAGCGGGGAGCTCCTACGAGCAGTACTTC. This translates into CASNVPLLAGSSYEQYF.

The chain joins TRBV19 to TRBJ1-2; the match to TRBD1 covers 7 bases. V lost 7 bases to trimming and J lost 7 bases; unmatched junction nucleotides: 12. CDR3 length: 14 amino acids. CDR1 and CDR2 (germline): LNHDA, SQIVND (reference sequence). CDR3 amino acids: CASKDDRALFGYTF. The CDR3 coding sequence is TGTGCCAGTAAGGATGACAGGGCCCTTTTTGGCTACACCTTC.

The chain carries TRBV29-1 and TRBJ2-5; D ambiguous. Germline CDR1 is SQVTM and CDR2 is ANQGSEA. V was shortened by 7 bases and J by 4 bases, with 10 bases between the two germline ends. The CDR3 loop spans 11 amino acids. The CDR3 sequence is CSAHLIETQYF. The CDR3 DNA reads as TGCAGCGCCCATCTAATAGAGACCCAGTACTTC.

This sequence joins TRBV27 and TRBJ2-1; tentative D call: TRBD2 (5 bases). V was cut by 2 bases and J by 5 bases, with 25 bases left in between. Germline-derived CDR1 and CDR2 are MNHEY and SMNVEV (reference sequence). This CDR3 has 19 residues. In DNA form, the CDR3 reads TGTGCCAGCAGTTTAAGGCTTTTGGTGGCGGGTGGAAGTGACAATGAGCAGTTCTTC. Translated, it gives CASSLRLLVAGGSDNEQFF.

The V gene is TRBV18, the J gene TRBJ1-4; 8 nucleotides agree with TRBD1. Trimming at V came to 3 bases and at J to 4 bases, leaving 7 bases not matched to a gene. From germline, CDR1 is KGHSH and CDR2 LQKENI. CDR3 size: 16 residues. This chain's CDR3 is CASSPGPGQDNEKLFF. The CDR3 DNA reads as TGTGCCAGCTCACCTGGACCGGGACAGGATAATGAAAAACTGTTTTTT.

This chain joins TRBV30 and TRBJ2-3; 11 bases align to TRBD2. CDR3 size: 17 residues. V shed 0 bases, J shed 2 bases, and the junction held 7 bases outside the gene matches. The V gene's germline CDR1 is GTSNPN and CDR2 SVGIG (reference sequence). The CDR3 region has the DNA TGTGCCTGGAGTGTTGGGTTAGCGGGAGGGCTCACAGATACGCAGTATTTT. Protein: CAWSVGLAGGLTDTQYF.

Written as DNA, the CDR3 is TGTGCCAGCAGCCGAGGTGACAGGGGTAGTGGCTACACCTTC. Its protein product is CASSRGDRGSGYTF. The chain employs TRBV7-2 and TRBJ1-2; 8 bases are a match to TRBD1. The CDR3 covers 14 residues. Germline V gene lookup returns CDR1 SGHTA and CDR2 FQGNSA. V lost 5 bases and J lost 7; bases outside the gene matches: 9.

The chain recombines TRBV7-3 with TRBJ2-1; 11 bases are shared with TRBD2. The V gene end was trimmed by 4 bases and the J gene end by 6 bases; junction bases not matched to a gene: 8. The CDR3 is 16 amino acids. The V gene's germline CDR1 is SGHTA and CDR2 FQGTGA. CDR3 nucleotide sequence: TGTGCCAGCAGCTCCTTAGGACTAGCGGGCCGCAATGAGCAGTTCTTC. It yields the protein CASSSLGLAGRNEQFF.

This sequence joins TRBV7-3 and TRBJ2-7; maybe TRBD2 (5 bases). The germline V gene encodes CDR1 SGHTA and CDR2 FQGTGA. The CDR3 has 14 amino acids. V lost 5 bases and J 2 bases, leaving 13 bases between the germline ends. The chain's CDR3 is CASSLADGTYEQYF. CDR3 DNA: TGTGCCAGCAGCCTTGCGGACGGGACCTACGAGCAGTACTTC.

This sequence joins TRBV4-1 and TRBJ2-1; D might be TRBD1 (5 bases). V was pared by 3 bases and J by 6 bases, with 15 bases between. Looked up from germline, CDR1 is MGHRA and CDR2 is YSYEKL. This CDR3 region has 15 residues. The CDR3 DNA sequence: TGCGCCAGCAGCCACCGGGCAGGGAATGGCAATGAGCAGTTCTTC. It encodes CASSHRAGNGNEQFF.

This chain joins TRBV7-2 and TRBJ1-5; the D gene is possibly TRBD1 (5 bases). Germline V lookup: CDR1 SGHTA, CDR2 FQGNSA. This CDR3 comprises 15 residues. Trimming removed 3 bases at V and 2 bases at J, with 11 bases between. The CDR3 sequence: CASSFGASGNQPQHF. CDR3 sequence (DNA): TGTGCCAGCAGCTTTGGGGCGTCCGGCAATCAGCCCCAGCATTTT.

The chain has TRBV6-1 and TRBJ2-1; 12 bases map to TRBD2. The CDR3 loop spans 15 amino acids. CDR1 is MNHNS and CDR2 is SASEGT in the germline V gene. V was clipped by 2 bases and J by 5 bases; unmatched bases: 1. Written as DNA, the CDR3 is TGTGCCAGCAGTGAACTAGCGGGAGGGGACAATGAGCAGTTCTTC. Translation: CASSELAGGDNEQFF.

About this clone itself: The junction shows a germline mismatch at one end, possibly a read error. This chain links TRBV5-6 with TRBJ2-3, with TRBD1 matching over 7 bases. The CDR3 has 14 residues. CDR1 is SGHDT, CDR2 YYEEEE, per germline. The CDR3 DNA follows: TGTGCCAGCAGCTTTGGACAGGCCGTTGATACGGAGTATTTT. As protein: CASSFGQAVDTEYF.

The chain recombines TRBV10-3 with TRBJ1-5, with a weak D call TRBD1 (6 bases). From germline, CDR1 is ENHRY and CDR2 SYGVKD. With 5 bases removed from V and 4 bases from J, the gap between germline ends came to 9 bases. The CDR3 has 13 amino acids. CDR3 sequence: CAISRQENQPQHF. The DNA for the CDR3 is TGTGCCATCAGTAGACAGGAAAATCAGCCCCAGCATTTT.

J is TRBJ2-5 and V is TRBV9; 11 nucleotides match TRBD2. Germline assignment: CDR1 SGDLS and CDR2 YYNGEE. With V trimmed by 4 bases and J by 4 bases, 3 bases remained unmatched. The CDR3 covers 14 residues. The CDR3 is CASSTGTSGETQYF. CDR3 sequence (DNA): TGTGCCAGCAGCACCGGGACTAGCGGAGAGACCCAGTACTTC.

The chain links TRBV7-9 to TRBJ1-1; D is uncertain. Deletions cut 5 bases from V and 5 bases from J, with 12 bases between. CDR3 length: 13 amino acids. Germline V gene lookup returns CDR1 SEHNR and CDR2 FQNEAQ (reference sequence). DNA for the CDR3: TGTGCCAGCAGCCTCGGGCGGGAGACTGAAGCTTTCTTT. Its translation: CASSLGRETEAFF.

V gene TRBV6-1 combines with J gene TRBJ2-7; 10 nucleotides match TRBD2. After removal of 5 bases from V and 5 bases from J, the junction contained 9 bases not matched to a gene. The germline V gene encodes CDR1 MNHNS and CDR2 SASEGT. The CDR3 covers 15 residues. CDR3 protein: CASSSLAGTYHEQYF. CDR3 DNA sequence: TGTGCCAGCAGTTCACTAGCGGGAACCTACCACGAGCAGTACTTC.